This T cell receptor beta chain was retrieved from a study of cytomegalovirus exposure and HLA in healthy donors. Study results and limitations: With further analysis later on, most CMV-associated TCR beta chains appeared HLA-restricted.

CDR3 length equals 13 residues. V was pared by 6 bases and J by 7 bases, with 14 bases between. Germline values: CDR1 WSHSY, CDR2 SAAADI. Turning to this clone: Its cognate antigen is unknown.

The PCR ran on 60 Vbeta and 13 Jbeta primers. Sequencing used immunoSEQ multiplex PCR; TCRdb keeps in-frame clones, though not all of them. The sample shows under 300,000 clones, about nine tenths of them seen only once. J is TRBJ2-3 and V is TRBV10-2, with a tentative D call TRBD2 (6 bases). Specimen: PBMCs. The receptor's source is a girl aged 2-10 years in good health and CMV-seronegative. DNA for the CDR3: TGCGCCAGCAGCCATCCGGGACTGCATACGCAGTATTTT. It encodes CASSHPGLHTQYF.